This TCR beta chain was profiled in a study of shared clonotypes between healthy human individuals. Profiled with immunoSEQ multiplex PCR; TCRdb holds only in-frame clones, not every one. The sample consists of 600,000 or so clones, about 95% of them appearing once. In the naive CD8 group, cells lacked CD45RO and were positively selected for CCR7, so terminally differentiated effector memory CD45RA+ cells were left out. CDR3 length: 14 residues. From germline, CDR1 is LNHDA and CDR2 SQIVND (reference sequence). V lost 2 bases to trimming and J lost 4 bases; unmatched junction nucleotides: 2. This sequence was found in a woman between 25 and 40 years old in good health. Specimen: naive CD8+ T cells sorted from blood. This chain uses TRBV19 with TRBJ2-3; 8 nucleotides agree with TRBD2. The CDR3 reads CASSILAGPDTQYF. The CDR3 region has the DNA TGTGCCAGTAGTATACTAGCGGGTCCAGATACGCAGTATTTT.